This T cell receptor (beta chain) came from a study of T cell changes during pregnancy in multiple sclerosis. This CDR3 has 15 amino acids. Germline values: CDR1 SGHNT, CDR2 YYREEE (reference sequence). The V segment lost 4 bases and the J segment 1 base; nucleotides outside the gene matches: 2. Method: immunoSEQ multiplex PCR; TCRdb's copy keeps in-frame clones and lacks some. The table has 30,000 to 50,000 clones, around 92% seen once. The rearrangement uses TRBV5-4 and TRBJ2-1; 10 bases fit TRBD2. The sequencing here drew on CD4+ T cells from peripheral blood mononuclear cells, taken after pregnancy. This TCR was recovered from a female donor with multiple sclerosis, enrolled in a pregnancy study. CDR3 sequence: CASSSGGGSYNEQFF. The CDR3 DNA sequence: TGTGCCAGCAGCAGCGGGGGGGGGTCCTACAATGAGCAGTTCTTC.